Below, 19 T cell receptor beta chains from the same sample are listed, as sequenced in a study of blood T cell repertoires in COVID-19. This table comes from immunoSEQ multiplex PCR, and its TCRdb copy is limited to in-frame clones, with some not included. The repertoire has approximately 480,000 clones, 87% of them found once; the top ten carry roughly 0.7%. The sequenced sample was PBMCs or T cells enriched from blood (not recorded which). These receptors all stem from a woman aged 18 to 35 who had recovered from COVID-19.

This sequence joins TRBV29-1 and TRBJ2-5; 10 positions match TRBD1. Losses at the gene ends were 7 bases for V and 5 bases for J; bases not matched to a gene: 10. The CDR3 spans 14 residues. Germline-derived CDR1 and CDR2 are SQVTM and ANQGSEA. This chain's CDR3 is CSGETGTGAETQYF. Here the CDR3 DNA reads TGCAGCGGGGAAACCGGGACAGGGGCTGAGACCCAGTACTTC.

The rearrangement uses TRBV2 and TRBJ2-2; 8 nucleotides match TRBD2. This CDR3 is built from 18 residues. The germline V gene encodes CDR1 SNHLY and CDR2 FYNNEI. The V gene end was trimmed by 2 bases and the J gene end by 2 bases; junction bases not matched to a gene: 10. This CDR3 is CASSEIGAGVTNTGELFF. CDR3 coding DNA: TGTGCCAGCAGTGAAATTGGAGCGGGGGTCACTAACACCGGGGAGCTGTTTTTT.

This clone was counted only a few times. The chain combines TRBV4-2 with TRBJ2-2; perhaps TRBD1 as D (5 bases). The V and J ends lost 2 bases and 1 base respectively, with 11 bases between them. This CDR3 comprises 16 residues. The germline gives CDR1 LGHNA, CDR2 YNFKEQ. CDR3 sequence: CASSQNIDRNTGELFF. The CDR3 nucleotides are TGTGCCAGCAGCCAAAATATCGACAGGAACACCGGGGAGCTGTTTTTT.

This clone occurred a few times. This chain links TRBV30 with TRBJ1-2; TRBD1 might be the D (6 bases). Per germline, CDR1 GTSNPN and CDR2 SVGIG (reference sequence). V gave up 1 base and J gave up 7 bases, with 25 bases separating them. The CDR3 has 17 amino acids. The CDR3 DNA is TGTGCCTGGAGTGGGCGGTGGACAGCGTATGGAGTTGGTGGCTACACCTTC. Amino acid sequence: CAWSGRWTAYGVGGYTF.

Here the CDR3 reads CASILSTLYQETQYF. The CDR3 region has the DNA TGTGCCAGCATTCTCTCGACTCTTTACCAAGAGACCCAGTACTTC. This chain links TRBV2 with TRBJ2-5, with D unclear. The CDR3 is 15 amino acids. Germline V gene lookup returns CDR1 SNHLY and CDR2 FYNNEI. Trimming removed 7 bases from V and 0 bases from J, with 15 bases in between. Supplemented by reference TRBV2 and TRBJ2-5, the full variable domain reads EPEVTQTPSHQVTQMGQEVILRCVPISNHLYFYWYRQILGQKVEFLVSFYNNEISEKSEIFDDQFSVERPDGSNFTLKIRSTKLEDSAMYFCASILSTLYQETQYFGPGTRLLVL.

DNA of the CDR3: TGTGCCAGAAGCTTTTCAAGGCAAAGGGGAGGGGTGGGCAATCAGCCCCAGCATTTT. Protein sequence: CARSFSRQRGGVGNQPQHF. The V gene is TRBV5-3, the J gene TRBJ1-5; perhaps TRBD1 as D (5 bases). TRBV5-3 is annotated as an ORF whose role is uncertain. Trimming stripped 2 bases from V and 2 bases from J, with 23 bases between. The CDR3 contains 19 residues.

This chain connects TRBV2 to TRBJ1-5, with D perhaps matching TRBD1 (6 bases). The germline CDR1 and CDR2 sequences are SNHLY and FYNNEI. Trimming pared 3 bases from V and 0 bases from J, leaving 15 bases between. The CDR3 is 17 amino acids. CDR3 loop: CASSDSSTGDSNQPQHF. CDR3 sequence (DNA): TGTGCCAGCAGTGACTCTTCGACAGGTGATAGCAATCAGCCCCAGCATTTT.

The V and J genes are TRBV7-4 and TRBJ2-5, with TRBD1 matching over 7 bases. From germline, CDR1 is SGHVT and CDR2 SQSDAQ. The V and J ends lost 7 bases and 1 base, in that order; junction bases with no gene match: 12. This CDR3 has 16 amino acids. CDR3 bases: TGTGCCAGCACCCGCCGGGGTGACAGGGTCCAAGAGACCCAGTACTTC. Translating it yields CASTRRGDRVQETQYF.

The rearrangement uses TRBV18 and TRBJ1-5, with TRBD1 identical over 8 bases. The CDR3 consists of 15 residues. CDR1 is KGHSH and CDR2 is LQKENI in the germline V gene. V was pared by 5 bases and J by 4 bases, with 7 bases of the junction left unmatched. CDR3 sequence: CASSFGTGGNQPQHF. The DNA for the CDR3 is TGTGCCAGCTCATTCGGGACAGGAGGAAATCAGCCCCAGCATTTT.

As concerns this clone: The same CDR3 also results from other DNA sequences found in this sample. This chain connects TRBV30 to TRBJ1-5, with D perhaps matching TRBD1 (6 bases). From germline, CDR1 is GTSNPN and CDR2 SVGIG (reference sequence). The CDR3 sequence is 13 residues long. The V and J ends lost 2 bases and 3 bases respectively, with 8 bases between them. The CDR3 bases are TGTGCCTGGAGTCGGGACACCAATCAGCCCCAGCATTTT. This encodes CAWSRDTNQPQHF.

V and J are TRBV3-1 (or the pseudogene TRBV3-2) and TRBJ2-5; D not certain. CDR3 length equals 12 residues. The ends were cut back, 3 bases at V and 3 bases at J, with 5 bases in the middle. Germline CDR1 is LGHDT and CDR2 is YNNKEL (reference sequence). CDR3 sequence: CASSHIEETQYF. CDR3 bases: TGTGCCAGCAGCCACATTGAAGAGACCCAGTACTTC.

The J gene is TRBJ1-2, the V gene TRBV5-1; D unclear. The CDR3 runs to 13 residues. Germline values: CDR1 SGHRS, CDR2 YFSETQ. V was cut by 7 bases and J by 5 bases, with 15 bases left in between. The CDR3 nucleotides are TGCGCCAGCGCGGTCGAGGGAGAGTATGGCTACACCTTC. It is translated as CASAVEGEYGYTF.

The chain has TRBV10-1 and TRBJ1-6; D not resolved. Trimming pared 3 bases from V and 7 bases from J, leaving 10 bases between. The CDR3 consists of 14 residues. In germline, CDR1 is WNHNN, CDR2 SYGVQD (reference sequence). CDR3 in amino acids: CASSEIYGNSPLHF. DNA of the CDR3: TGCGCCAGCAGTGAAATTTACGGGAATTCACCCCTCCACTTT.

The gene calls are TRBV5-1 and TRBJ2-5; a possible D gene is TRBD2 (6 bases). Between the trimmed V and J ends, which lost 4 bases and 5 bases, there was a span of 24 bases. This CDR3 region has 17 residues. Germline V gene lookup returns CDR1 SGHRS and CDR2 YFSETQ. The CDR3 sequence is CASSEGPTEGLDETQYF. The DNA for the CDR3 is TGCGCCAGCAGCGAGGGACCCACGGAGGGGTTAGACGAGACCCAGTACTTC.

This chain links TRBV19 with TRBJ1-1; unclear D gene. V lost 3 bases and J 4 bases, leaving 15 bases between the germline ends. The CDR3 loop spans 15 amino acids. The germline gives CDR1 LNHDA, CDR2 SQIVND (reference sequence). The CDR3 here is CASSIGVEVSTEAFF. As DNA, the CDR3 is TGTGCCAGTAGTATCGGGGTGGAGGTGAGCACTGAAGCTTTCTTT.

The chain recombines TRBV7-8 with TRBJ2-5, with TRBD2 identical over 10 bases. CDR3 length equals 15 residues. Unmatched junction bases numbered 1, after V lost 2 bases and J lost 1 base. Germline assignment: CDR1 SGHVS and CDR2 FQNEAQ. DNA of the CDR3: TGTGCCAGCAGCTTACTAGCGGGGGTCCAAGAGACCCAGTACTTC. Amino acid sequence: CASSLLAGVQETQYF.

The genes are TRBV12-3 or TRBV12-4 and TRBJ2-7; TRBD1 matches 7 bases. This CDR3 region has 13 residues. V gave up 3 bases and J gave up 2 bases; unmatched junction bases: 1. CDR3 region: CASSFQGAYEQYF. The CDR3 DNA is TGTGCCAGCAGTTTCCAGGGGGCCTACGAGCAGTACTTC.

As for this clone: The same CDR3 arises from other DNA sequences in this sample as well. This chain's CDR3 is CASSLAAGIYGYTF. The CDR3 coding sequence is TGTGCCAGCAGCTTAGCGGCGGGAATTTATGGCTACACCTTC. The chain has TRBV7-9 and TRBJ1-2; D not resolved. The V and J ends lost 0 bases and 5 bases respectively, with 10 bases between them. The CDR3 length is 14 residues. In germline, CDR1 is SEHNR, CDR2 FQNEAQ (reference sequence).

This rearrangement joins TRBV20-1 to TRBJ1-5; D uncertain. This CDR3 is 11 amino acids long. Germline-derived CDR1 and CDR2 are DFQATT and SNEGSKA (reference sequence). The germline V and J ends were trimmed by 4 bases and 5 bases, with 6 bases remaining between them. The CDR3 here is CSAKSDQPQHF. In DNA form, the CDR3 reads TGCAGTGCTAAGAGCGATCAGCCCCAGCATTTT.